This TCR beta chain came from a study of spatial heterogeneity in lung cancer. Study-wide results and caveats: Blood showed ubiquitous tumor TCRs more often at resection than at routine follow-up.

Time point given: sample taken at primary tumor resection. Samples came from 70 to 80 TRACERx patients with untreated early-stage lung cancer. Frozen PBMC, nontumor lung or tumor provided whole RNA, which was sequenced unsorted. MiXCR, applied by TCRdb to the 5' RACE reads, yields one record per CDR3 protein. The sample carries tens of thousands of distinct CDR3 sequences, approximately 14% recorded once. The length of the CDR3 is 11 residues. Germline V lookup: CDR1 DFQATT, CDR2 SNEGSKA (reference sequence). Between the trimmed V and J ends, which lost 5 bases and 0 bases, there was a span of 5 bases. This clonotype was counted a few times. Its antigen remains unidentified.

The chain has TRBV20-1 and TRBJ2-7; D call uncertain. The TCR was taken from a male donor with early-stage non-small cell lung cancer. The starting material was PBMCs, obtained at surgery. The CDR3 reads CSASLSYEQYF. The CDR3 coding sequence is TGCAGTGCTTCCCTCTCCTACGAGCAGTACTTC.